This T cell receptor beta chain was sequenced during a study of blood T cell repertoires in COVID-19. Assay: immunoSEQ multiplex PCR; the TCRdb copy retains only in-frame clones and omits some. Among roughly 81,000 clones listed, approximately 80% were seen once. Trimming pared 4 bases from V and 8 bases from J, leaving 15 bases between. Germline CDR1 GTSNPN, CDR2 SVGIG (reference sequence). The CDR3 runs 14 residues. Sequenced material: peripheral blood. The chain combines TRBV30 with TRBJ1-6; D perhaps matches TRBD1 (5 bases). The clonotype comes from a woman aged 70-85 years with acute or convalescent COVID-19. CDR3 DNA sequence: TGTGCCTGGAAAGTACCGGGACTGGATTCACCCCTCCACTTT. It translates to CAWKVPGLDSPLHF. Using reference TRBV30 and TRBJ1-6 for the parts outside the CDR3, the full variable domain is SQTIHQWPATLVQPVGSPLSLECTVEGTSNPNLYWYRQAAGRGLQLLFYSVGIGQISSEVPQNLSASRPQDRQFILSSKKLLLSDSGFYLCAWKVPGLDSPLHFGNGTRLTVT.